This TCR beta chain was sequenced for a study of shared clonotypes between healthy human individuals. Study-level information: Per donor, CD8 memory used one plate, CD8 naive used two, CD4 memory used three and CD4 naive used three.

Here immunoSEQ multiplex PCR was the method, and the copy in TCRdb shows in-frame clones only, minus some. Counted here are 2,500,000 or so clones, approximately 93% occurring once; the ten biggest clones make up roughly 0.36%. With regard to this clone: Its antigen is unknown.

Between the trimmed V and J ends, which lost 1 base and 11 bases, there was a span of 20 bases. CDR3 length: 15 amino acids. CDR1 SGHTA and CDR2 FQGNSA come from the germline V gene. General study findings and limits: Though the depth was large, rarefaction showed that sorted-subset sequencing was incomplete. Only blood underwent sampling, and tissue repertoires likely differ. With a few donors compared, about 5.2% of naive CD4 clonotypes were shared.

Material: naive CD4+ T cells from PBMCs. Subset: CD45RA+ positively selected. The rearrangement links TRBV7-2 to TRBJ1-1, with a weak D call TRBD1 (5 bases). This TCR was recovered from a man between 18 and 29 years old in good health. Some clones in this sample may be carry-over from other donors' samples. CDR3 in amino acids: CASSLVWGEVDGAFF. The CDR3 DNA reads as TGTGCCAGCAGCTTAGTTTGGGGGGAGGTAGATGGGGCTTTCTTT. Variable domain in full (rest from reference TRBV7-2 and TRBJ1-1): GAGVSQSPSNKVTEKGKDVELRCDPISGHTALYWYRQSLGQGLEFLIYFQGNSAPDKSGLPSDRFSAERTGGSVSTLTIQRTQQEDSAVYLCASSLVWGEVDGAFFGQGTRLTVV.